This section outlines one T cell receptor (beta chain) sequence together with its context. The antigen is undetermined. This sample is part of a study of T cell responses to AZD1222 COVID-19 vaccine. The wider study: Analysis merged second doses at about 4 or about 12 weeks. Findings and limits, study-wide: Across the whole spike, CD4 TCRs peaked at regions 160-218 and 743-854.

Using immunoSEQ multiplex PCR, the repertoire was profiled, and TCRdb retains in-frame clones only, with some absent. The table lists more than 85,000 clones, roughly 91% of them singletons. Germline V gives CDR1 MNHEY, CDR2 SMNVEV (reference sequence). Trimming removed 8 bases from V and 10 bases from J; junction bases left unmatched: 6. The CDR3 covers 13 residues. The source of this sequence is an adult in good health. Sequenced here: peripheral blood, sampled on day 0 of AZD1222 vaccination. V is TRBV27 and J is TRBJ2-1; TRBD2 aligns across 12 bases. This CDR3 is CASRGTSGREQFF. The CDR3 coding sequence is TGTGCCAGCCGAGGGACTAGCGGGCGCGAGCAGTTCTTC.